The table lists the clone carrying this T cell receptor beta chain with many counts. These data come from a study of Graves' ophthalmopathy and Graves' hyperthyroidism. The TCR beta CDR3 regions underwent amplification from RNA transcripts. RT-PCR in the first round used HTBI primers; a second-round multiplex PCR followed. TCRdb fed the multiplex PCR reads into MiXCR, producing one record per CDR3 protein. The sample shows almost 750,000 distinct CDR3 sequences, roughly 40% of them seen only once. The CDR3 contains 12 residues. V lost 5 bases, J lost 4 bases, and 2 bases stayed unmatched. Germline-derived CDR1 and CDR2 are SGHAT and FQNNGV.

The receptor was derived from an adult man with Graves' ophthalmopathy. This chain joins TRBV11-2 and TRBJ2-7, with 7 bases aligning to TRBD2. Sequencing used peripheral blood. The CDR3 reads CASSLGLYEQYF. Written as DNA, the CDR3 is TGTGCCAGCAGCCTGGGACTATACGAGCAGTACTTC.